The 23 T cell receptor beta chains presented below share a single source sample, sequenced in a study of siplizumab effects on memory and regulatory T cells. Libraries were prepared by immunoSEQ multiplex PCR; TCRdb keeps only in-frame clonotypes and omits some of them. The sample shows 50,000 or so clones, 85% to 95% of them seen only once. Material: CD8+ T cells sorted from blood. The receptors shown here come from a human donor in good health.

Of note for this clone: At the DNA level, this CDR3 is encoded by other sequences in the same sample as well. V usage is TRBV4-3 and J usage is TRBJ2-1; TRBD2 agrees at 11 bases. CDR1 LGHNA and CDR2 YSLEER come from the germline V gene. J gave up 3 bases and V 4 bases, and 2 bases lay outside the gene matches. The CDR3 is 15 amino acids. The CDR3 DNA is TGCGCCAGCAGCCCAGGGACTAGCGGCTACAATGAGCAGTTCTTC. Protein product: CASSPGTSGYNEQFF.

The rearrangement joins TRBV11-2 to TRBJ2-5; tentative D call: TRBD1 (6 bases). Trimming took off 5 bases at V and 4 bases at J, with 14 bases between the two ends. The CDR3 is made up of 14 amino acids. Germline CDR1 reads SGHAT; CDR2 reads FQNNGV. The CDR3 loop reads CASSALGTLETQYF. CDR3 in DNA: TGTGCCAGCAGCGCCCTCGGGACACTAGAGACCCAGTACTTC.

The chain employs TRBV10-2 and TRBJ2-3; TRBD2 agrees at 8 bases. Germline trimming cut 10 bases from V and 4 bases from J; bases unmatched to any gene: 10. The CDR3 runs 14 residues. CDR1 WSHSY and CDR2 SAAADI come from the germline V gene. Here the CDR3 reads CATRRAGGADTQYF. CDR3 sequence (DNA): TGCGCCACCAGACGGGCGGGAGGTGCAGATACGCAGTATTTT.

The gene calls are TRBV18 and TRBJ2-5, with TRBD2 identical over 7 bases. Germline V lookup: CDR1 KGHSH, CDR2 LQKENI. This CDR3 has 14 amino acids. V shed 4 bases, J shed 3 bases, and the junction held 5 bases outside the gene matches. CDR3 bases: TGTGCCAGCTCACGATCGGGGGGTGAAGAGACCCAGTACTTC. Encoded protein: CASSRSGGEETQYF.

The V gene is TRBV5-1, the J gene TRBJ1-2; TRBD1 agrees at 7 bases. There are 14 residues in the CDR3. Looked up from germline, CDR1 is SGHRS and CDR2 is YFSETQ. The J segment lost 4 bases and the V segment lost 4 bases, leaving 7 bases of the junction unmatched. DNA of the CDR3: TGCGCCAGCAGCGCGACAGGGTCGGGCTATGGCTACACCTTC. Protein product: CASSATGSGYGYTF.

The chain links TRBV5-8 to TRBJ2-1; D is possibly TRBD1 (5 bases). Germline lookup yields CDR1 SGHTS and CDR2 YDEGEE. The CDR3 covers 15 residues. The ends were cut back, 3 bases at V and 3 bases at J, with 13 bases in the middle. CDR3 sequence (DNA): TGTGCCAGCAGCTCAGGGCCAGCCGGCTACAATGAGCAGTTCTTC. Its protein is CASSSGPAGYNEQFF. Full variable domain (outside the CDR3, taken from reference TRBV5-8 and TRBJ2-1): EAGVTQSPTHLIKTRGQQATLRCSPISGHTSVYWYQQALGLGLQFLLWYDEGEERNRGNFPPRFSGRQFPNYSSELNVNALELEDSALYLCASSSGPAGYNEQFFGPGTRLTVL.

V gene TRBV6-6 combines with J gene TRBJ2-5; D is unresolved. The V gene lost 5 bases and the J gene lost 4 bases, with 14 bases spanning the gap. Germline-derived CDR1 and CDR2 are MNHNY and SVGAGI (reference sequence). The CDR3 extends over 14 amino acids. This chain's CDR3 is CASSPRLRGETQYF. CDR3 in DNA: TGTGCCAGCAGTCCTCGACTTAGAGGAGAGACCCAGTACTTC.

The genes are TRBV30 and TRBJ2-2; D is ambiguous. From germline, CDR1 is GTSNPN and CDR2 SVGIG (reference sequence). The germline V and J ends were trimmed by 2 bases and 2 bases, with 9 bases remaining between them. The CDR3 covers 14 residues. The CDR3 sequence: CAWSLYVNTGELFF. CDR3 coding DNA: TGTGCCTGGAGTCTGTACGTCAACACCGGGGAGCTGTTTTTT.

This clone was detected once. The chain couples TRBV6-1 to TRBJ2-3, with D uncertain. Germline V gene lookup returns CDR1 MNHNS and CDR2 SASEGT. This CDR3 comprises 16 residues. V was trimmed by 1 base and J by 0 bases, leaving 11 bases between them. CDR3 sequence reads: CASSEVGITSTDTQYF. CDR3 in DNA: TGTGCCAGCAGTGAAGTGGGCATCACTAGCACAGATACGCAGTATTTT.

The chain employs TRBV12-5 and TRBJ2-7; 10 positions match TRBD2. The ends lost 6 bases at V and 12 bases at J; junction bases unmatched: 11. CDR3 length equals 13 residues. Germline V gene sequence: CDR1 LGHNT, CDR2 FRNRAP. The CDR3 DNA is TGTGCTAGTGGAGTGACTAGCGGGCACCCCGCGTACTTC. Its protein is CASGVTSGHPAYF.

The chain recombines TRBV9 with TRBJ2-5; either TRBD1 or TRBD2 may supply D (5 bases each). Trimming removed 3 bases from V and 4 bases from J, with 10 bases in between. The CDR3 runs 13 residues. The germline gives CDR1 SGDLS, CDR2 YYNGEE. CDR3 amino acids: CASSAGPSETQYF. The CDR3 region has the DNA TGTGCCAGCAGCGCGGGACCGTCAGAGACCCAGTACTTC.

As for this clone: A far larger clone differs by one base, so this is likely a read error. The V call is TRBV13, the J call TRBJ2-7, with D perhaps being TRBD1 or TRBD2 (5 bases each). This CDR3 contains 12 residues. The V end was cut by 3 bases, the J end by 7 bases, with 10 bases between. CDR1 and CDR2 from the germline V gene are PRHDT and FYEKMQ (reference sequence). The CDR3 bases are TGTGCCAGCAGCTTTCGGGGACGTGAGCAGTACTTC. This encodes CASSFRGREQYF. The whole variable domain, filled in from reference TRBV13 and TRBJ2-7, reads AAGVIQSPRHLIKEKRETATLKCYPIPRHDTVYWYQQGPGQDPQFLISFYEKMQSDKGSIPDRFSAQQFSDYHSELNMSSLELGDSALYFCASSFRGREQYFGPGTRLTVT.

The chain links TRBV28 to TRBJ1-1; no definite D call. There are 12 residues in the CDR3. CDR1 is MDHEN, CDR2 SYDVKM, per germline. The germline V and J ends were trimmed by 3 bases and 7 bases, with 9 bases remaining between them. For the CDR3, the DNA is TGTGCCAGCAGTTTGGGAGGGATTGAAGCTTTCTTT. It yields the protein CASSLGGIEAFF.

V and J are TRBV5-1 and TRBJ2-7; D not certain. Deletions cut 1 base from V and 6 bases from J, with 17 bases between. Per the germline V gene, CDR1 is SGHRS and CDR2 is YFSETQ. This CDR3 region has 15 residues. This CDR3 is CASSLSLDETVEQYF. As DNA, the CDR3 is TGCGCCAGCAGCTTGAGCTTAGATGAGACCGTCGAGCAGTACTTC.

The chain has TRBV18 and TRBJ2-3; tentatively, D is TRBD1 or TRBD2 (5 bases each). V gave up 3 bases and J gave up 4 bases, with 17 bases separating them. The germline V gene encodes CDR1 KGHSH and CDR2 LQKENI. The CDR3 has 16 amino acids. CDR3 nucleotides: TGTGCCAGCTCACCCCCTTCGGGAAGGGGCCCAGATACGCAGTATTTT. Encoded protein: CASSPPSGRGPDTQYF.

V usage is TRBV18 and J usage is TRBJ1-1, with D perhaps matching TRBD1 (6 bases). The CDR3 has 16 amino acids. Germline values: CDR1 KGHSH, CDR2 LQKENI. V lost 3 bases and J lost 1, with 15 bases in between. The CDR3 region is CASSPTGQITNTEAFF. The CDR3 bases are TGTGCCAGCTCACCCACCGGACAGATAACGAACACTGAAGCTTTCTTT.

The J gene is TRBJ2-7, the V gene TRBV5-6; D gene uncertain. Trimming shortened V by 1 base and J by 1 base, and 6 bases separated the two germline ends. Germline assignment: CDR1 SGHDT and CDR2 YYEEEE. The CDR3 is made up of 13 amino acids. This CDR3 reads CASSLYNSYEQYF. DNA of the CDR3: TGTGCCAGCAGCTTGTACAATTCCTACGAGCAGTACTTC.

The chain joins TRBV27 to TRBJ2-7; 8 nucleotides match TRBD2. Germline-derived CDR1 and CDR2 are MNHEY and SMNVEV (reference sequence). Unmatched junction bases numbered 6, after V lost 3 bases and J lost 5 bases. The CDR3 extends over 14 amino acids. The DNA of the CDR3 is TGTGCCAGCAGTTTTCTAGCGGGTATCCACGAGCAGTACTTC. It yields the protein CASSFLAGIHEQYF.

Notes on this clone: The conserved final phenylalanine or tryptophan is absent from the CDR3, which likely points to a read error. This chain uses TRBV27 with TRBJ2-4; D unclear. V was pared by 8 bases and J by 5 bases, with 10 bases between. The length of the CDR3 is 12 residues. Germline assignment: CDR1 MNHEY and CDR2 SMNVEV (reference sequence). For the CDR3, the DNA is TGTGCCAGCCTGGGCCAGGAAAACATTCAGTACCTC. Amino acid sequence: CASLGQENIQYL.

The V and J genes are TRBV4-1 and TRBJ2-7; D is perhaps TRBD1 (6 bases). Germline V gives CDR1 MGHRA, CDR2 YSYEKL. This CDR3 region has 15 residues. The V and J ends lost 2 bases and 2 bases respectively, with 13 bases between them. The CDR3 DNA follows: TGCGCCAGCAGCCAAAGACAGGTAACTACCTACGAGCAGTACTTC. Encoded protein: CASSQRQVTTYEQYF.

V is TRBV9 and J is TRBJ2-3; the D is unclear. Germline assignment: CDR1 SGDLS and CDR2 YYNGEE. The V end was cut by 3 bases, the J end by 5 bases, with 10 bases between. The CDR3 runs to 13 residues. CDR3 bases: TGTGCCAGCAGCGGATACACGGTAGATACGCAGTATTTT. Encoded protein: CASSGYTVDTQYF.

The chain links TRBV5-5 to TRBJ1-1, with TRBD1 as a possible D gene (5 bases). This CDR3 has 13 amino acids. The V and J ends lost 4 bases and 7 bases respectively, with 14 bases between them. Germline values: CDR1 SGHKS, CDR2 YYEKEE (reference sequence). For the CDR3, the DNA is TGTGCCAGCAGCGTGGACACCCTGCTTGAAGCTTTCTTT. Translating it yields CASSVDTLLEAFF. Combining the CDR3 with reference TRBV5-5 and TRBJ1-1 gives the whole variable domain DAGVTQSPTHLIKTRGQQVTLRCSPISGHKSVSWYQQVLGQGPQFIFQYYEKEERGRGNFPDRFSARQFPNYSSELNVNALLLGDSALYLCASSVDTLLEAFFGQGTRLTVV.

This chain joins TRBV7-6 and TRBJ2-5, with 9 positions matching TRBD2. The CDR3 sequence is 16 residues long. With 2 bases clipped from V and 5 bases from J, the junction kept 9 bases outside the gene matches. Germline CDR1 and CDR2: SGHVS and FNYEAQ. The CDR3 reads CASSLFSSGSLETQYF. The CDR3 DNA reads as TGTGCCAGCAGCTTATTCAGTAGCGGGAGTTTGGAGACCCAGTACTTC.